This T cell receptor beta chain was identified during a study of T cells in Graves' hyperthyroidism and ophthalmopathy. The wider study: Once the initial diagnosis was made, peripheral blood was obtained before any treatment.

Amplified regions were TCR beta CDR3 sequences from RNA transcripts. The HTBI primer set was used in a first-round RT-PCR of the TCR CDR3. TCRdb reanalysed the multiplex PCR reads using MiXCR and keeps one entry per CDR3 protein. The sample holds over 700,000 distinct CDR3 sequences, about 17% seen once. The CDR3 covers 15 residues. CDR1 and CDR2 (germline): DFQATT, SNEGSKA (reference sequence). V lost 0 bases and J 3 bases, leaving 15 bases between the germline ends. Remarks on this clonotype: This may be a read error: a much more frequent sequence differs by one nucleotide. No conserved phenylalanine or tryptophan ends this CDR3, so it is likely a read error.

This clonotype originated in a woman in her fifties or sixties with Graves' hyperthyroidism that later progressed to Graves' ophthalmopathy. Sequencing was carried out using blood. The rearrangement joins TRBV20-1 to TRBJ2-7, with D unclear. For the CDR3, the DNA is TGCAGTGCTAGAGAACCCGGACCGATATACTACGAGCAGTACCTC. It is translated as CSAREPGPIYYEQYL.